These 29 T cell receptor beta chains share one sample of origin, sequenced in a study of blood T cells in healthy people across ages. PCR was performed a second time for roughly 7 to 11 cycles using a sample-barcoded 5' primer and a J-beta primer mix. TCRdb reprocessed the 5' RACE reads with MiXCR, giving one entry per CDR3 protein. The sample consists of some 920,000 distinct CDR3 sequences, roughly 47% of them appearing once. Sequences were obtained from blood. The receptors were sampled from a woman aged 55-69 years in good health.

This chain links TRBV29-1 with TRBJ2-1, with 10 bases fitting TRBD2. Germline CDR1 reads SQVTM; CDR2 reads ANQGSEA. V was pared by 1 base and J by 5 bases, with 2 bases of the junction left unmatched. The length of the CDR3 is 14 residues. As DNA, the CDR3 is TGCAGCGTTGAAGTAGCGGGGGGTCACAATGAGCAGTTCTTC. It is translated as CSVEVAGGHNEQFF.

A few counts support this clonotype. The chain has TRBV28 and TRBJ2-7, with D perhaps assigned TRBD1 or TRBD2 (5 bases each). V lost 10 bases and J lost 3, with 10 bases in between. Germline V gene lookup returns CDR1 MDHEN and CDR2 SYDVKM. The CDR3 is 11 amino acids. The CDR3: CATRDGYEQYF. CDR3 in DNA: TGTGCCACCCGGGACGGCTACGAGCAGTACTTC.

Here the CDR3 DNA reads TGCGCCAGCAGTGAGTCGGGGAAGGGAGTTACGCAGTATTTT. Amino acid sequence: CASSESGKGVTQYF. The chain has TRBV10-2 and TRBJ2-3; D may be TRBD2 (5 bases). The germline CDR1 and CDR2 sequences are WSHSY and SAAADI. The CDR3 has 14 residues. Trimming removed 0 bases at V and 8 bases at J, with 12 bases between.

The genes are TRBV20-1 and TRBJ2-3; possible D gene TRBD2, 6 bases. This CDR3 spans 15 amino acids. In germline, CDR1 is DFQATT, CDR2 SNEGSKA (reference sequence). The V gene lost 5 bases and the J gene lost 3 bases, with 18 bases spanning the gap. In nucleotides, the CDR3 is TGCAGTGCTTCAGGACTACTAGTTGGTACAGATACGCAGTATTTT. Translated, it gives CSASGLLVGTDTQYF.

The CDR3 DNA follows: TGCAGTGCTAGAGATGGGGCAGGGTTAGGCTATGGCTACACCTTC. Amino acid sequence: CSARDGAGLGYGYTF. This chain joins TRBV20-1 and TRBJ1-2; tentatively, D is TRBD1 (5 bases). There are 15 residues in the CDR3. Germline V gene lookup returns CDR1 DFQATT and CDR2 SNEGSKA (reference sequence). V was pared by 0 bases and J by 4 bases, with 15 bases between.

This clonotype was seen only a few times. V usage is TRBV12-3 or TRBV12-4 and J usage is TRBJ2-7, with D possibly TRBD1 on 5 matching bases. This CDR3 has 14 residues. V dropped 6 bases and J dropped 3 bases, with 15 bases sitting between them. CDR3: CASRPDSGHYEQYF. In nucleotides, the CDR3 is TGTGCCAGCAGACCTGACAGTGGCCACTACGAGCAGTACTTC.

This clonotype was seen a handful of times. V gene TRBV12-3 or TRBV12-4 combines with J gene TRBJ2-2; 7 nucleotides agree with TRBD2. The CDR3 spans 16 residues. The V gene end was trimmed by 10 bases and the J gene end by 3 bases; junction bases not matched to a gene: 14. Here the CDR3 reads CAIQRDPPRDTGELFF. The CDR3 DNA sequence: TGTGCCATTCAGCGGGACCCACCCCGAGACACCGGGGAGCTGTTTTTT.

The rearrangement links TRBV27 to TRBJ2-5; D is ambiguous. V lost 1 base and J lost 6, with 9 bases in between. The CDR3 contains 13 residues. Germline V CDR1 and CDR2: MNHEY, SMNVEV (reference sequence). In DNA form, the CDR3 reads TGTGCCAGCAGTTTATTGTCGAGCCAGACCCAGTACTTC. Protein product: CASSLLSSQTQYF.

This clonotype has a single count. The chain carries TRBV12-3 or TRBV12-4 and TRBJ1-1; D call uncertain. There are 16 residues in the CDR3. Trimming took off 5 bases at V and 0 bases at J, with 16 bases between the two ends. The CDR3 sequence: CASSPDHGIVNTEAFF. The CDR3 bases are TGTGCCAGCAGTCCGGACCATGGGATTGTGAACACTGAAGCTTTCTTT.

The V gene is TRBV5-1, the J gene TRBJ2-5; 7 bases match TRBD2. CDR3 length: 15 residues. Germline assignment: CDR1 SGHRS and CDR2 YFSETQ. J lost 5 bases, V lost 0 bases, and 7 bases had no gene match. CDR3 loop: CASSLVAGVGETQYF. The CDR3 DNA reads as TGCGCCAGCAGCTTGGTCGCGGGAGTGGGGGAGACCCAGTACTTC.

The genes are TRBV7-3 and TRBJ2-1; D might be TRBD1 (6 bases). The germline V gene encodes CDR1 SGHTA and CDR2 FQGTGA. The CDR3 extends over 14 amino acids. Trimming took off 7 bases at V and 7 bases at J, with 17 bases between the two ends. The CDR3, as DNA: TGTGCCAGCATCTCAGGGGCAGGGGTGAATGAGCAGTTCTTC. Amino acids: CASISGAGVNEQFF.

This clonotype was observed a few times. CDR3 in amino acids: CASKRTGGVDARIGYTF. In DNA, the CDR3 is TGTGCCAGCAAGAGGACAGGGGGCGTGGATGCACGGATTGGCTACACCTTC. The chain recombines TRBV2 with TRBJ1-2; 11 bases map to TRBD1. CDR3 size: 17 residues. V shed 7 bases, J shed 7 bases, and the junction held 17 bases outside the gene matches. CDR1 and CDR2 (germline): SNHLY, FYNNEI.

J is TRBJ2-1 and V is TRBV24-1; 7 bases align to TRBD1. Germline assignment: CDR1 KGHDR and CDR2 SFDVKD. The CDR3 contains 15 residues. V trimming: 5 bases; J trimming: 0 bases; junction bases outside the gene matches: 3. CDR3 coding DNA: TGTGCCACCAGTGGTGCAGGGGGCTCCTACAATGAGCAGTTCTTC. Its translation is CATSGAGGSYNEQFF.

Comments on this clonotype: It is likely a read error, because the conserved phenylalanine at the end of the CDR3 is missing. This chain connects TRBV4-2 to TRBJ2-7, with D hard to call. This CDR3 is 16 amino acids long. Germline lookup yields CDR1 LGHNA and CDR2 YNFKEQ. V was shortened by 0 bases and J by 1 base, with 13 bases between the two germline ends. CDR3 sequence: CASSQEPRVQSYEQYL. In nucleotides, the CDR3 is TGTGCCAGCAGCCAAGAGCCAAGGGTCCAGTCCTACGAGCAGTACCTC.

The rearrangement uses TRBV3-1 and TRBJ2-7; 7 bases align to TRBD1. This CDR3 has 12 amino acids. Germline-derived CDR1 and CDR2 are LGHDT and YNNKEL (reference sequence). J lost 6 bases, V lost 2 bases, and 1 base had no gene match. The CDR3 region has the DNA TGTGCCAGCAGCCAAAACAGGGGCGAGCAGTACTTC. It is translated as CASSQNRGEQYF.

The V call is TRBV7-2, the J call TRBJ2-7, with 7 bases fitting TRBD2. Germline V CDR1 and CDR2: SGHTA, FQGNSA. V lost 3 bases and J lost 7; bases outside the gene matches: 6. The CDR3 runs to 13 residues. The CDR3 sequence: CASSFKREGEQYF. The CDR3 DNA follows: TGTGCCAGCAGCTTTAAGCGGGAAGGAGAGCAGTACTTC.

The chain is built from TRBV10-3 and TRBJ2-5; 11 nucleotides line up with TRBD1. The better agreement between TRBJ2-7 and the DNA end casts doubt on the J call. The CDR3 is 14 residues long. From germline, CDR1 is ENHRY and CDR2 SYGVKD. The chain's CDR3 is CAIRAGTGGYEQYF. DNA for the CDR3: TGTGCCATCAGAGCCGGGACAGGGGGGTACGAGCAGTACTTC.

V is TRBV15 and J is TRBJ2-2; 7 nucleotides agree with TRBD2. The CDR3 has 17 residues. J was trimmed by 4 bases and V by 5 bases; bases with no gene match: 13. Germline-derived CDR1 and CDR2 are LNHNV and YYDKDF (reference sequence). CDR3 bases: TGTGCCACCAGCCTAACACCCAGCGGGATGGGCACCGGGGAGCTGTTTTTT. It translates to CATSLTPSGMGTGELFF.

This clonotype was seen a few times. The chain's CDR3 is CATSRTTGLVWSYGYTF. The CDR3 DNA sequence: TGTGCCACCAGCAGGACCACAGGACTAGTATGGAGTTATGGCTACACCTTC. The chain uses TRBV15 and TRBJ1-2; TRBD1 is a possible D gene (5 bases). V was cut by 3 bases and J by 5 bases, with 22 bases left in between. Germline V gene sequence: CDR1 LNHNV, CDR2 YYDKDF (reference sequence). The CDR3 is 17 residues long.

This clonotype is a singleton in its sample. V gene TRBV9 combines with J gene TRBJ2-5; D possibly corresponds to TRBD2 (5 bases). The J call may be wrong; the DNA end is better matched by TRBJ2-7. Germline lookup yields CDR1 SGDLS and CDR2 YYNGEE. The CDR3 has 15 residues. This chain's CDR3 is CASSVGDNGIYEQYF. The CDR3, as DNA: TGTGCCAGCAGCGTAGGGGATAACGGGATCTACGAGCAGTACTTC.

As regards this clonotype: This may come from a read error, since a much larger clone is one base off. The J gene is TRBJ2-7, the V gene TRBV3-1, with D uncertain. CDR1 and CDR2 (germline): LGHDT, YNNKEL (reference sequence). The CDR3 is 14 residues long. CDR3 in DNA: TGTACCAGCAGCCCCCCTGGAACCGCGCGGGAGCAGTACTTC. As protein: CTSSPPGTAREQYF.

The chain employs TRBV11-2 and TRBJ1-4; 7 bases map to TRBD1. This CDR3 spans 14 amino acids. With 5 bases clipped from V and 10 bases from J, the junction kept 10 bases outside the gene matches. Germline CDR1 and CDR2: SGHAT and FQNNGV. The CDR3 protein is CASSPKPGGGKLFF. DNA for the CDR3: TGTGCCAGCAGCCCTAAACCAGGGGGGGGAAAACTGTTTTTT.

V usage is TRBV28 and J usage is TRBJ2-7, with TRBD1 matching over 7 bases. This CDR3 is built from 13 residues. Germline V gene lookup returns CDR1 MDHEN and CDR2 SYDVKM. V lost 6 bases, J lost 3 bases, and 5 bases stayed unmatched. The CDR3 here is CASRFRQGYEQYF. The CDR3 region has the DNA TGTGCCAGCAGGTTCCGACAGGGCTACGAGCAGTACTTC.

DNA of the CDR3: TGTGCCAGCAGTTTTGGGACACCTAGTACATCCTACGAGCAGTACTTC. This codes for CASSFGTPSTSYEQYF. J is TRBJ2-7 and V is TRBV12-3 or TRBV12-4; maybe TRBD1 (6 bases). The CDR3 spans 16 residues. The V and J ends lost 3 bases and 1 base respectively, with 16 bases between them.

CDR3 residues: CASRGTGISSYNEQFF. In nucleotides, the CDR3 is TGTGCCAGCAGGGGGACTGGAATTAGTTCCTACAATGAGCAGTTCTTC. The genes are TRBV12-3 or TRBV12-4 and TRBJ2-1, with D perhaps matching TRBD2 (6 bases). Trimming removed 6 bases from V and 1 base from J, with 16 bases in between. The CDR3 loop spans 16 amino acids.

This chain uses TRBV28 with TRBJ1-5; TRBD1 agrees at 10 bases. The germline V gene encodes CDR1 MDHEN and CDR2 SYDVKM. This CDR3 comprises 14 residues. Trimming took 6 bases from V and 7 from J; bases not matched to a gene: 6. In DNA, the CDR3 is TGTGCCAGCAGACGACAGGGGGCATCCCAGCCCCAGCATTTT. Its translation: CASRRQGASQPQHF.

This rearrangement joins TRBV4-1 to TRBJ2-3, with 8 bases that match TRBD1. This CDR3 has 15 amino acids. The ends lost 5 bases at V and 4 bases at J; junction bases unmatched: 8. The germline CDR1 and CDR2 sequences are MGHRA and YSYEKL. CDR3 coding DNA: TGCGCCAGCAGCGTATGGACAGGGAACGCAGATACGCAGTATTTT. This gives the protein CASSVWTGNADTQYF.

This chain joins TRBV12-3 or TRBV12-4 and TRBJ2-7; the D is unclear. The CDR3 contains 14 residues. The V end was cut by 7 bases, the J end by 7 bases, with 20 bases between. CDR3 loop: CASKGERWSNEQYF. DNA of the CDR3: TGTGCCAGCAAGGGTGAGAGGTGGAGCAATGAGCAGTACTTC.

This chain uses TRBV30 with TRBJ2-3; no firm D call. Germline-derived CDR1 and CDR2 are GTSNPN and SVGIG (reference sequence). The CDR3 extends over 14 amino acids. V was shortened by 7 bases and J by 4 bases, with 18 bases between the two germline ends. The chain's CDR3 is CASQRGWVPDTQYF. DNA of the CDR3: TGTGCCTCGCAGCGAGGATGGGTTCCAGATACGCAGTATTTT. Supplemented by reference TRBV30 and TRBJ2-3, the full variable domain reads SQTIHQWPATLVQPVGSPLSLECTVEGTSNPNLYWYRQAAGRGLQLLFYSVGIGQISSEVPQNLSASRPQDRQFILSSKKLLLSDSGFYLCASQRGWVPDTQYFGPGTRLTVL.